These T cell receptor beta chains were read from a single sample in a study of cytomegalovirus exposure and HLA in healthy donors. Only in-frame clones appear in the TCRdb table, and some are missing; sequencing was by immunoSEQ multiplex PCR. The sample has approximately 82,000 clones, less than 65% seen once; the top ten hold around 5.5%. Specimen: PBMCs. These receptors were collected from a woman aged 30 to 39 in good health and CMV-seropositive. Each CDR3 is given with its conserved first and last residue. The D gene is left open where the match is weak. Not all rows give a size; the values are once, few, many and, for expanded clones, a class.

CDR3aa	CDR3nt	v_gene	j_gene	abundance	d_gene
CASSAGLNTEAFF	TGTGCCAGCAGCGCAGGGTTGAACACTGAAGCTTTCTTT	TRBV14	TRBJ1-1	-	-
CASSLGHLQETQYF	TGTGCCAGCAGCTTGGGCCACTTACAAGAGACCCAGTACTTC	TRBV5-4	TRBJ2-5	-	-
CASSPPTGGHTGELFF	TGTGCCAGCTCACCACCGACGGGGGGACACACCGGGGAGCTGTTTTTT	TRBV18	TRBJ2-2	-	TRBD2
CATRQGLGTEAFF	TGTGCCACCCGACAGGGTCTAGGGACTGAAGCTTTCTTT	TRBV6-1	TRBJ1-1	-	TRBD1
CASSPYSSSGNTIYF	TGTGCCAGCAGCCCCTACTCGAGCTCTGGAAACACCATATATTTT	TRBV9	TRBJ1-3	many	-
CASSPPSTEAFF	TGTGCCAGCAGCCCCCCTTCGACTGAAGCTTTCTTT	TRBV7-2	TRBJ1-1	-	-
CASSLNSDRGGSPLHF	TGTGCCAGCTCACTGAACTCCGACAGGGGAGGATCACCCCTCCACTTT	TRBV18	TRBJ1-6	few	TRBD1
CASSPSSTGELFF	TGTGCCAGCAGCCCATCCAGTACCGGGGAGCTGTTTTTT	TRBV9	TRBJ2-2	few	-
CATSRDPGTGGYEQYF	TGTGCCACCAGCAGAGATCCGGGGACAGGGGGCTACGAGCAGTACTTC	TRBV15	TRBJ2-7	-	TRBD1
CASSAEFQGQPQHF	TGTGCCAGCAGCGCCGAATTTCAGGGCCAGCCCCAGCATTTT	TRBV28	TRBJ1-5	once	-
CASSPGAGGQYEQYF	TGTGCCAGCAGTCCGGGGGCGGGGGGCCAATACGAGCAGTACTTC	TRBV6-5	TRBJ2-7	-	TRBD2
CASSLEGVRDTQYF	TGTGCCAGCAGCTTGGAAGGAGTGAGGGATACGCAGTATTTT	TRBV5-4	TRBJ2-3	-	-
CASSYASGGGCEAFF	TGTGCCAGCAGTTACGCGTCAGGGGGAGGTTGTGAAGCTTTCTTT	TRBV6-5	TRBJ1-1	-	TRBD1
CASSYTTGQGRGYTF	TGTGCCAGCAGTTACACTACCGGACAGGGTCGAGGCTACACCTTC	TRBV6-6	TRBJ1-2	few	TRBD1
CASSALGQGNTEAFF	TGTGCCAGCAGCGCCCTGGGACAGGGGAACACTGAAGCTTTCTTT	TRBV7-9	TRBJ1-1	-	TRBD1
CASRRPGGLETQYF	TGTGCCAGCAGGCGGCCAGGGGGATTGGAGACCCAGTACTTC	TRBV6-1	TRBJ2-5	-	TRBD1
CASSPVESGDYGYPF	TGTGCCAGCAGTCCCGTTGAGTCAGGGGACTATGGCTACCCCTTC	TRBV6-5	TRBJ1-2	-	-
CASNRQGGLINYGYTF	TGTGCCAGCAACCGACAGGGTGGACTTATTAACTATGGCTACACCTTC	TRBV27	TRBJ1-2	-	TRBD1
CASSLAGRDRTYEQYF	TGTGCCAGCAGCTTAGCCGGTCGGGACAGAACCTACGAGCAGTACTTC	TRBV7-9	TRBJ2-7	once	TRBD1
CAISRSGANVLTF	TGTGCCATCAGCCGCTCTGGGGCCAACGTCCTGACTTTC	TRBV10-3	TRBJ2-6	-	-
CSSSSSRQGPLKHYGYTF	TGTTCCAGCAGCTCCTCTCGACAGGGCCCCCTCAAGCACTATGGCTACACCTTC	TRBV7-9	TRBJ1-2	-	TRBD1
CASSPRDRGYGYTF	TGTGCCAGTAGCCCCCGGGACAGGGGCTATGGCTACACCTTC	TRBV19	TRBJ1-2	-	TRBD1
CASTYQETQYF	TGTGCCAGCACGTACCAAGAGACCCAGTACTTC	TRBV2	TRBJ2-5	few	-
CASSRIQGNYGYTF	TGTGCCAGCAGTCGTATACAGGGTAACTATGGCTACACCTTC	TRBV6-5	TRBJ1-2	-	-
CSGEGGLRAEAFF	TGCAGCGGGGAGGGGGGGCTACGGGCTGAAGCTTTCTTT	TRBV29-1	TRBJ1-1	-	-
CASSRGAEETQYF	TGTGCCAGCAGCCGCGGGGCAGAAGAGACCCAGTACTTC	TRBV5-4	TRBJ2-5	-	-
CASSQRERGRTGELFF	TGCGCCAGCAGCCAAAGGGAGCGGGGTAGAACCGGGGAGCTGTTTTTT	TRBV4-1	TRBJ2-2	once	TRBD2
CASSVRDTLYEQYF	TGTGCCAGCAGCGTCCGGGACACACTATACGAGCAGTACTTC	TRBV7-2	TRBJ2-7	-	-
CASSPAGGRTDTQYF	TGTGCCAGTAGTCCCGCGGGGGGCCGGACAGATACGCAGTATTTT	TRBV19	TRBJ2-3	-	TRBD2
CATSKERGGSQNEQFF	TGTGCCACCAGCAAGGAGAGGGGGGGCTCGCAGAATGAGCAGTTCTTC	TRBV15	TRBJ2-1	-	-
CASTLDRAGYGYTF	TGTGCCAGCACCTTGGACAGGGCGGGGTATGGCTACACCTTC	TRBV6-6	TRBJ1-2	-	TRBD1
CASSLGPRDYGYTF	TGTGCCAGCAGCCTGGGTCCCAGGGACTATGGCTACACCTTC	TRBV6-5	TRBJ1-2	few	-
CASSVSLNTEAFF	TGTGCCAGCAGTGTATCCCTGAACACTGAAGCTTTCTTT	TRBV2	TRBJ1-1	-	-
CASSFYRLAGPFIDGYTF	TGTGCCAGCAGTTTCTACCGGTTGGCAGGGCCGTTCATCGATGGCTACACCTTC	TRBV27	TRBJ1-2	few	-
CASSYELTGPRELFF	TGTGCCAGCAGCTACGAACTCACAGGTCCCAGGGAGCTGTTTTTT	TRBV11-2	TRBJ2-2	-	-
CASSLTGYEQYF	TGCGCCAGCAGCTTGACAGGCTACGAGCAGTACTTC	TRBV5-1	TRBJ2-7	-	-
CATRAEKNTEAFF	TGTGCCACCAGGGCCGAAAAGAACACTGAAGCTTTCTTT	TRBV25-1	TRBJ1-1	-	-
CASPNEQVNQPQHF	TGTGCCAGCCCCAACGAACAAGTAAATCAGCCCCAGCATTTT	TRBV2	TRBJ1-5	-	-
CASERGFYNEQFF	TGTGCCTCAGAGCGGGGGTTCTACAATGAGCAGTTCTTC	TRBV30	TRBJ2-1	-	TRBD2
CAWRASGTGAGKLFF	TGTGCCTGGAGGGCCTCCGGGACAGGCGCGGGAAAACTGTTTTTT	TRBV30	TRBJ1-4	-	TRBD1
CASTPTGGREKLFF	TGTGCCAGCACCCCGACAGGGGGCAGGGAAAAACTGTTTTTT	TRBV6-5	TRBJ1-4	few	TRBD1